The sequence of this T cell receptor (beta chain) was determined in a study of CD4 and CD8 cells across lung adenocarcinoma regions. TCRdb itself ran the PCR reads through MiXCR, one entry per CDR3 protein. The table includes roughly 7,000 distinct CDR3 sequences, about 45% detected once. This CDR3 comprises 16 residues. This clonotype was picked up one time. One end of the junction varies from germline; a read error may be responsible. Donors had localized lung adenocarcinoma, a non-small cell lung cancer. The sequencing sample was made of CD8+ T cells from the center of a lung tumor. The sequence was collected from a female donor with lung adenocarcinoma. The CD4 and CD8 labels of this study may be unreliable. The V and J genes are TRBV12-3 or TRBV12-4 and TRBJ2-1; 8 positions match TRBD2. CDR3 in DNA: TGTGCCAGCAGTTTCGGGGGGGCTGTCCACACCGGGGAGCAGTACTTT. It yields the protein CASSFGGAVHTGEQYF.